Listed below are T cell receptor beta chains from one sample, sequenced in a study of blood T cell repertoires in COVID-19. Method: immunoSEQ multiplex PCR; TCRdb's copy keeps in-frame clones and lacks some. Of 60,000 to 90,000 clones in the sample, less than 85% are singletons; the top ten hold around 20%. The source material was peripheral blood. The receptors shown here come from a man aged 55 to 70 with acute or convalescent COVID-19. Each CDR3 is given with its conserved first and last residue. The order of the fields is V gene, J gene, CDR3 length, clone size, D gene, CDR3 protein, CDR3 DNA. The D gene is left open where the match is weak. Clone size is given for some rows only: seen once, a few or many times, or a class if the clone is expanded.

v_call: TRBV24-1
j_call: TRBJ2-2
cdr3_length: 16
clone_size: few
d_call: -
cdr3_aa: CATSDLTPANTGELFF
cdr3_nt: TGTGCCACCAGTGATTTAACACCCGCGAACACCGGGGAGCTGTTTTTT

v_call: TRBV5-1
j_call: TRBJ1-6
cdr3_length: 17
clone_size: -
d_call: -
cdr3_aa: CASSLTGKAPSNSPLHF
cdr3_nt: TGCGCCAGCAGCTTGACAGGGAAAGCCCCTTCTAATTCACCCCTCCACTTT

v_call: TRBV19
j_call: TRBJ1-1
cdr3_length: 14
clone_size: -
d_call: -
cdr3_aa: CASRAVIMNTEAFF
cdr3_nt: TGTGCCAGTAGGGCAGTAATCATGAACACTGAAGCTTTCTTT

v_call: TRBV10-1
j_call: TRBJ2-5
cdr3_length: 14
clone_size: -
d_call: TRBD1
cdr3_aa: CASSRQGSGKTQYF
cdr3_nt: TGCGCCAGCAGCCGACAGGGATCCGGGAAGACCCAGTACTTC

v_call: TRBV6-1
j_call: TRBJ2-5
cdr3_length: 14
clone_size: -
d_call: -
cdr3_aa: CASSEGRTEETQYF
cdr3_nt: TGTGCCAGCAGTGAAGGTCGGACAGAAGAGACCCAGTACTTC

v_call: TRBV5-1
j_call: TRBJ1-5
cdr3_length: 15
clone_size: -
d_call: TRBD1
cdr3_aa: CASRPGTGGNQPQHF
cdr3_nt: TGCGCCAGCAGACCCGGGACAGGAGGAAATCAGCCCCAGCATTTT

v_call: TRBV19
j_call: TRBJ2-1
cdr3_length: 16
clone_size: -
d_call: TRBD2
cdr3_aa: CASSPLTSGSGHEQFF
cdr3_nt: TGTGCCAGTAGTCCGTTGACTAGCGGAAGCGGTCACGAGCAGTTCTTC

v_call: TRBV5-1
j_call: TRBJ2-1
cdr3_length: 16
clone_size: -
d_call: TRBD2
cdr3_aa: CASREPGLADYNEQFF
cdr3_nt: TGCGCCAGCAGAGAACCGGGACTAGCAGACTACAATGAGCAGTTCTTC

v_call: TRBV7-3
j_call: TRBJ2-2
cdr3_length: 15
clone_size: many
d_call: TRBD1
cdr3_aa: CASSSGQANTGELFF
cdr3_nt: TGTGCCAGCAGCTCGGGACAGGCGAACACCGGGGAGCTGTTTTTT

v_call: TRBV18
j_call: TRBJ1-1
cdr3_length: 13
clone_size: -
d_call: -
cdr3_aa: CASGGGADTEAFF
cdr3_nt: TGTGCCAGCGGCGGGGGGGCGGACACTGAAGCTTTCTTT